Below, one T cell receptor beta chain is given with its context. This clonotype was detected ten times or more. Its antigen target is currently unknown. The sample holds no much larger clone one base away, and base qualities are not on file. The data stem from a study of human T cells and chemical hapten exposure listed by TCRdb under 2021. A note on the overall study: The libraries were sequenced as a pool, and the TCR yield per sample differed mostly because of small variations in library volumes within the pool. In alopecia patients, the study followed how the peripheral blood TCR repertoire changed in vivo over primary and secondary sensitization to diphenylcyclopropenone (DPC), a hapten. What the research found in general, with its limitations: Repeated subsampling changed both the strength of the expansion versus patch-test correlation and the threshold at which the correlation became significant. No change with DPC sensitization was found in the number of TCRs above 1 in 1000 frequency, and no evidence of global repertoire structure alterations was found.

Per the germline V gene, KGHSH is the CDR1 and LQKENI is the CDR2. The CDR3, from cysteine to phenylalanine, totals 11 residues. The CDR3 DNA has 33 bases and is translated from base 1. V loses 3 bases, J loses 5 bases, and the germline ends lie 4 bases apart. Unfractionated whole blood was collected in Tempus Blood RNA tubes, and total RNA was extracted from that blood. Four or five healthy volunteers acted as controls for TCR sequencing and had blood drawn at day 0, 2 weeks and 6 weeks. Library preparation attached unique molecular identifiers to individual cDNA molecules for quantitative, reproducible TCR counting. From each blood RNA sample, both TCR alpha and TCR beta chains were sequenced. Turning to the authors' computational methods: The median number of TCRs per sample was over 85,000, ranging from about 20,000 to 750,000. V, J and CDR3 annotation of the TCR reads was carried out using the Decombinator software suite. Every sample was subsampled to the same number of TCRs (28,000) for the PS versus PT1 abundance plots. TCRs were defined as expanded if absent before sensitization and observed at least eight times at the 2-week time point. TCRdb ran its own pipeline on the public reads, namely fastp trimming at Q25 and MiXCR clone calling, and kept in-frame beta chains. Rows with a matching CDR3 protein are joined into one entry that keeps the most common DNA and genes. The authors' filters were not applied to this entry. The sample table contains about 120,000 distinct CDR3 sequences; only one count was recorded for over 7.5% of them. 1.4% of the sample is in the top ten clones.

In this chain, TRBV18 is recombined with TRBJ2-5; the D gene assignment is ambiguous. The sequenced sample consisted of whole blood. The receptor was isolated from a human donor in good health. Some clones in this sample may be carry-over from other donors' samples. Donor details come from another sample of the same person, matched by shared clones. Here is the DNA: TGTGCCAGCTCACCCCGGGAGACCCAGTACTTC. This gives the protein CASSPRETQYF.